This T cell receptor beta chain is drawn from a study of T cell repertoires in cytomegalovirus infection. For the study at large: Matching HLA type, along with CMV infection, was indicated by public TCR beta signatures.

This CDR3 contains 15 residues. Germline CDR1 is SNHLY and CDR2 is FYNNEI. V was trimmed by 5 bases and J by 0 bases, leaving 10 bases between them. A single record per CDR3 protein comes from TCRdb applying MiXCR to the reads. The data contain approximately 500,000 distinct CDR3 sequences, 15% to 20% of them singletons. This clonotype was seen only a few times. The gene calls are TRBV2 and TRBJ1-4; unclear D gene. The TCR sequence derives from a human donor in good health (CMV status not recorded). Some clones in this sample may be carry-over from other donors' samples. Sequences were obtained from CD8+ T cells from PBMCs. The chain's CDR3 is CASSLAVATNEKLFF. CDR3 DNA sequence: TGTGCCAGCAGTTTGGCAGTTGCAACTAATGAAAAACTGTTTTTT.